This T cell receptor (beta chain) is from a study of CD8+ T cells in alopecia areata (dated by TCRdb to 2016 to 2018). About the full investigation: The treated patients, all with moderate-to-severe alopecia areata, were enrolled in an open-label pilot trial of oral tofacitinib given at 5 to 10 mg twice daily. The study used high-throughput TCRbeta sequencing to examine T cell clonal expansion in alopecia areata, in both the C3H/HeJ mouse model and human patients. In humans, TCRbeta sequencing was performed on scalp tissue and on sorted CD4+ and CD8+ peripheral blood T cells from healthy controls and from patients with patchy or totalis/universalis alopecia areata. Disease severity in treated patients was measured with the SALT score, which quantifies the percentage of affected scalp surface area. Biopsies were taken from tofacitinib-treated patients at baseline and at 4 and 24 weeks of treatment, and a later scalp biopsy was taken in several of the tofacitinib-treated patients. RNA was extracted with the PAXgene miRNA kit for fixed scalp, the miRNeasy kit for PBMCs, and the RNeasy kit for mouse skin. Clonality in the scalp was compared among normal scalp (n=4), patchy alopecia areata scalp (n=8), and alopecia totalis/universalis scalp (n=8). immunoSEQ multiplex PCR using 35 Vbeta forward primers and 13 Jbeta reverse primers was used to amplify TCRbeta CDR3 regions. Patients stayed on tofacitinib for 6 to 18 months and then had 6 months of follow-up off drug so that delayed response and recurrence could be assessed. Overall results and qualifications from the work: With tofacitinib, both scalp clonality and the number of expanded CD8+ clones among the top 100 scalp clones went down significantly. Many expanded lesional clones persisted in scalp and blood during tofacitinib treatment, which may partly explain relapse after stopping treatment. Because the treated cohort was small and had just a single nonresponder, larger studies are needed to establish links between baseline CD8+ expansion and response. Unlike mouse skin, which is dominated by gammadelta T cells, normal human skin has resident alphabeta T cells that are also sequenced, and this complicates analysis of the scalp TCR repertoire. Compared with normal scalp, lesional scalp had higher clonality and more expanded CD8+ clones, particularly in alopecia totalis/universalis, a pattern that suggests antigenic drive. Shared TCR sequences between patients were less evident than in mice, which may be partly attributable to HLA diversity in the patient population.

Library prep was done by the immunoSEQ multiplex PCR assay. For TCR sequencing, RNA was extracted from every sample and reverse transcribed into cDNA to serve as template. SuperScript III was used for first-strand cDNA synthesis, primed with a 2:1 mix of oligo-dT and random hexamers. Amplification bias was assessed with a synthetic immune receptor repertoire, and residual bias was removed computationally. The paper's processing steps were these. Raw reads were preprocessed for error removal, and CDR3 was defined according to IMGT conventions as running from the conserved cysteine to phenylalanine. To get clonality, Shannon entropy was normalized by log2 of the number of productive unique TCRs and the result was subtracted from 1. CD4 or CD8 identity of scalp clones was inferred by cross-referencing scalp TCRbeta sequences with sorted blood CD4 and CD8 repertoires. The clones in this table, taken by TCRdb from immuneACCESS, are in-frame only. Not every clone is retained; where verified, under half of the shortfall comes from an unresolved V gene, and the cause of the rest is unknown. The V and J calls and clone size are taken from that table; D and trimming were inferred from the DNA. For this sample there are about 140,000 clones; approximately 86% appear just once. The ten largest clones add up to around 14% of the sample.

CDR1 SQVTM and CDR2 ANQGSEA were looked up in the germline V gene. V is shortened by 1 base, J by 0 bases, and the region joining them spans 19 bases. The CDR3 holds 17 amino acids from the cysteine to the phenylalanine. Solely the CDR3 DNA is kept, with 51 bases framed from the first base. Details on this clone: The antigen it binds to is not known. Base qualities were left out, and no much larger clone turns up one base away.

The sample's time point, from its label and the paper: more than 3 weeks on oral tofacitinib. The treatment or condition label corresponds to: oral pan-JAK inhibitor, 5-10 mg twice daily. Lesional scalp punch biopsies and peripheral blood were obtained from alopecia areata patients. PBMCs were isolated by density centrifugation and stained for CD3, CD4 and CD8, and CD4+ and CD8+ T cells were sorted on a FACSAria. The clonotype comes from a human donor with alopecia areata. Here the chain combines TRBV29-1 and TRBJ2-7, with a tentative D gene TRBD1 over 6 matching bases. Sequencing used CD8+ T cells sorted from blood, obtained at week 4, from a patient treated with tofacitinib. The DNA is TGCAGCGTTGAAGGGCCATCCGAACAGGGTTTCTCCTACGAGCAGTACTTC. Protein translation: CSVEGPSEQGFSYEQYF.